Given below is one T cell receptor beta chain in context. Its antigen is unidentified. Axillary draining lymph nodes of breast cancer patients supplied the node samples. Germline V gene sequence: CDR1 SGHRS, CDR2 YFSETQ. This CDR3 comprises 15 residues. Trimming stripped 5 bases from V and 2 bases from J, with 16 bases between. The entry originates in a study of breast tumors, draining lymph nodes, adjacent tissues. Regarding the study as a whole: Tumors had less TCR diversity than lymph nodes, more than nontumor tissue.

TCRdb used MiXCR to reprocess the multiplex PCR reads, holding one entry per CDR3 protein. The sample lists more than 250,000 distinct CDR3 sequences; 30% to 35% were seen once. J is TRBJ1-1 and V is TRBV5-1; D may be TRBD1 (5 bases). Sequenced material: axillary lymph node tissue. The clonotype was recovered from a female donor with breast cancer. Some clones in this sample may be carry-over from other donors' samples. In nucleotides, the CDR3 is TGCGCCAGCAGTTCTCGGGGGGTTACCAACACTGAAGCTTTCTTT. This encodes CASSSRGVTNTEAFF.